The following is a T cell receptor (beta chain) sequence with its context. The sample belongs to a study of blood T cell repertoires in COVID-19. Turning to the study itself: Sources were T cells, B-cell-depleted T cells, or PBMCs; the material itself was cDNA or gDNA.

TCRdb's table, derived via immunoSEQ multiplex PCR, lists solely in-frame clones and lacks some. The profile shows 250,000 to 350,000 clones, 85% to 90% of them singletons. Individuals aged 18 to 89 years were recruited from 24 US areas. Those designated as exposed participants met a COVID-19 case within 2 weeks before study entry. V dropped 4 bases and J dropped 3; count of bases not matched to a gene: 3. The CDR3 sequence is 14 residues long. CDR1 and CDR2 (germline): LNHDA, SQIVND (reference sequence). The rearrangement links TRBV19 to TRBJ1-5; 7 bases are a match to TRBD1. This receptor was identified in a woman between 45 and 60 years old who had been exposed to COVID-19. Sequenced material: PBMCs or T cells enriched from blood (not recorded which). CDR3 sequence: CASSTGQINQPQHF. DNA of the CDR3: TGTGCCAGTAGTACGGGACAGATCAATCAGCCCCAGCATTTT.